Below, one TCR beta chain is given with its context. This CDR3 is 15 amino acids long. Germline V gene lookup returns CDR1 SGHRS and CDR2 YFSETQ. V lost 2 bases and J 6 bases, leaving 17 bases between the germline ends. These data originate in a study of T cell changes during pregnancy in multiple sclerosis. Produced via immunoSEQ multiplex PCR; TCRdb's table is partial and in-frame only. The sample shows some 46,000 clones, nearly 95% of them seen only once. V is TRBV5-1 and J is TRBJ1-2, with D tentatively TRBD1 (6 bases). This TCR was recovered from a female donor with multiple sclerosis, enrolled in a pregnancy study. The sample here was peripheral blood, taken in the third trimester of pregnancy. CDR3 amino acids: CASSFGRGHRDGYTF. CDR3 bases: TGCGCCAGCAGCTTTGGAAGGGGACACCGCGATGGCTACACCTTC.